This T cell receptor (beta chain) was sequenced during a study of blood T cell repertoires in COVID-19 (dated by TCRdb to 2020 to 2022). Describing the broader study: Collaborator samples came from the United States, Italy and Spain and covered acute and convalescent phases of COVID-19. The material from the prospective study consisted of cDNA or gDNA derived from T cells, B-cell-depleted T cells, or PBMCs. Subjects who had been exposed to COVID-19, were actively infected with it, or had recovered from it provided the deeply sampled blood TCRbeta repertoires that made up the dataset. The repertoires were made available in a free public database intended to serve as a resource for research on the immune response to SARS-CoV-2. Samples came from the ongoing ImmuneRACE study (first 160 participants) plus 1,254 subjects from 6 global collaborators. Sample metadata almost always included a de-identified subject ID, COVID-19 status, age in years and sex. Where available, HLA class I and class II types were obtained from metadata supplied by the sample provider rather than from assay-based typing. What the study reported, not specific to this receptor: How much clinical and demographic metadata was included differed by source and by participant, and the metadata was provided uncurated.

With respect to this clone: Its antigen is currently not known. No per-base quality is available; no much larger clone lies one base away.

Each collaborating institution followed its own protocols to collect whole blood in K2EDTA tubes. Collaborator samples were shipped for TCRbeta analysis as frozen whole blood, isolated PBMCs, or DNA extracted from either sample type. The immunoSEQ Assay, a bias-controlled multiplex PCR, was used to amplify TCRbeta CDR3 regions from genomic DNA. The study's own analysis went as follows. The number of nucleated cells in each sample was estimated by amplification of reference gene primers within the assay. To quantify the absolute abundance of each unique TCRbeta CDR3 rearrangement, sequence reads were collapsed and filtered. For each sample, productive Simpson clonality was calculated as the square root of Simpson's diversity index over productive rearrangements. This is the immuneACCESS table as TCRdb keeps it, with only in-frame sequences that have V and J called. A part of the clones is gone; compared with another copy, unresolved V genes explain less than half, and the rest is unexplained. For V, J and clone size, that table is used; D and trimming come from the DNA. Recorded for this sample are nearly 60,000 clones; about 85% of them occurred a single time. Around 5.1% of the sample is in the top ten clones.

Sequences LGHDT (CDR1) and YNNKEL (CDR2) are obtained from the germline V gene (reference sequence). From its cysteine to its phenylalanine, the CDR3 spans 13 amino acids. The only DNA kept is the CDR3, 39 bases in frame from the first base. The germline V and J ends show losses of 3 bases and 12 bases respectively, and no gene match explains 9 bases of the junction. Source material: peripheral blood. The rearranged segments are TRBV3-1 (or the pseudogene TRBV3-2) and TRBJ2-3, with 7 bases in between that match TRBD2. This clonotype was sampled from a middle-aged man with active COVID-19. The nucleotides are TGTGCCAGCAGCCATTCTAGCGGAGGACCACAGTATTTT. Its protein reads: CASSHSSGGPQYF.